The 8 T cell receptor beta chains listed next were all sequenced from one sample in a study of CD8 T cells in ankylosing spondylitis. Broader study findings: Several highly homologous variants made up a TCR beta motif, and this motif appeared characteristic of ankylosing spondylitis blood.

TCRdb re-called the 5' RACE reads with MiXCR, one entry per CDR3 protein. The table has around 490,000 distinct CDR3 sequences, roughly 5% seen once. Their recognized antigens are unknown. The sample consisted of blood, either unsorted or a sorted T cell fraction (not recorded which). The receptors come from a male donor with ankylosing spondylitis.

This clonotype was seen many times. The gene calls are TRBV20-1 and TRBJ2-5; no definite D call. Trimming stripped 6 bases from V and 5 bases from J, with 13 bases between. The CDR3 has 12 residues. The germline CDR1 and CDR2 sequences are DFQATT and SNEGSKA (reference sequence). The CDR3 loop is CSAPKPGETQYF. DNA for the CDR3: TGCAGTGCCCCAAAGCCCGGGGAGACCCAGTACTTC.

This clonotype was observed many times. CDR3 loop: CASLGPGLGGYTF. Here the CDR3 DNA reads TGTGCCAGCCTCGGCCCCGGGTTGGGTGGCTACACCTTC. The V gene is TRBV25-1, the J gene TRBJ1-2; D is ambiguous. V was shortened by 8 bases and J by 7 bases, with 17 bases between the two germline ends. There are 13 residues in the CDR3. Per germline, CDR1 MGHDK and CDR2 SYGVNS.

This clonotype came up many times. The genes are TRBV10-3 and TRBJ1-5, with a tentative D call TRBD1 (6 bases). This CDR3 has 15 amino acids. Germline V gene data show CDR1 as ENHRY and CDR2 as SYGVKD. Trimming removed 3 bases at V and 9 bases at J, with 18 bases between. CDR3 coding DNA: TGTGCCATCAGTGACGGCAGCACAAGGGGGGGGCCCCAGCATTTT. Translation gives CAISDGSTRGGPQHF.

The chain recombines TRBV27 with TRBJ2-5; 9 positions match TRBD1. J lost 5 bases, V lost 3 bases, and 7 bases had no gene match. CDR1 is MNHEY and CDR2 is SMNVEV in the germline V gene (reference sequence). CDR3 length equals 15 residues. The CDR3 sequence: CASSFVGTGIETQYF. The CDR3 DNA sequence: TGTGCCAGCAGTTTCGTCGGGACAGGGATTGAGACCCAGTACTTC.

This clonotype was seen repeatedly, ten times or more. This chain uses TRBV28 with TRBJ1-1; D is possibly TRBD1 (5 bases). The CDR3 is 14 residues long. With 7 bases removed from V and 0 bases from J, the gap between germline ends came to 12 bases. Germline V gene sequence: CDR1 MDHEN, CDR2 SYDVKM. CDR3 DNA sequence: TGTGCCAGCACTGGGGACGGAATGAACACTGAAGCTTTCTTT. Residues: CASTGDGMNTEAFF.

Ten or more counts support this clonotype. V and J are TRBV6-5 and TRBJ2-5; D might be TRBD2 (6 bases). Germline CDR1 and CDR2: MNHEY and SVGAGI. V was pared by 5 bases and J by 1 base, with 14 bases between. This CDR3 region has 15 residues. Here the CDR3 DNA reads TGTGCCAGCAGTAACGGCCGCGGGACCCAAGAGACCCAGTACTTC. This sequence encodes CASSNGRGTQETQYF.

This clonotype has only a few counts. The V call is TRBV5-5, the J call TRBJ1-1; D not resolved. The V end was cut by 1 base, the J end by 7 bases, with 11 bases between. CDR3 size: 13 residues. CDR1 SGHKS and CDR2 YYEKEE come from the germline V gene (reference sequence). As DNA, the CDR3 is TGTGCCAGCAGCTTGCGGGGAGTAATTGAAGCTTTCTTT. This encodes CASSLRGVIEAFF. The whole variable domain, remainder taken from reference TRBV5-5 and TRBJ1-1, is DAGVTQSPTHLIKTRGQQVTLRCSPISGHKSVSWYQQVLGQGPQFIFQYYEKEERGRGNFPDRFSARQFPNYSSELNVNALLLGDSALYLCASSLRGVIEAFFGQGTRLTVV.

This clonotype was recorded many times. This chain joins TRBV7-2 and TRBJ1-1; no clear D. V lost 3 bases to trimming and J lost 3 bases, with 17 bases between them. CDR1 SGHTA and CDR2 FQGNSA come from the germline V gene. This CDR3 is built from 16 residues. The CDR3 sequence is CASSFPRPRGDTEAFF. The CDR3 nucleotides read TGTGCCAGCAGCTTCCCACGACCGCGCGGGGACACTGAAGCTTTCTTT.